This T cell receptor beta chain originates from a study of PD-L1 blockade in urothelial cancer. TCRdb's table, derived via immunoSEQ multiplex PCR, lists solely in-frame clones and lacks some. The sample records under 100,000 clones, around 89% being singletons. This CDR3 is 16 amino acids long. Trimming took 1 base from V and 4 from J; bases not matched to a gene: 6. The time point denotes: pretreatment peripheral blood. The V and J genes are TRBV23-1 and TRBJ1-4, with 7 bases identical to TRBD1. Being an ORF, TRBV23-1 has a function that is uncertain. The sequence was collected from a man aged 55 to 70 with urothelial cancer. The sample in question was PBMCs, obtained around atezolizumab (anti-PD-L1) treatment. CDR3 in DNA: TGCGCCAGCAGTCAATACCAAACAGGGGTTAATGAAAAACTGTTTTTT. Its protein product is CASSQYQTGVNEKLFF.